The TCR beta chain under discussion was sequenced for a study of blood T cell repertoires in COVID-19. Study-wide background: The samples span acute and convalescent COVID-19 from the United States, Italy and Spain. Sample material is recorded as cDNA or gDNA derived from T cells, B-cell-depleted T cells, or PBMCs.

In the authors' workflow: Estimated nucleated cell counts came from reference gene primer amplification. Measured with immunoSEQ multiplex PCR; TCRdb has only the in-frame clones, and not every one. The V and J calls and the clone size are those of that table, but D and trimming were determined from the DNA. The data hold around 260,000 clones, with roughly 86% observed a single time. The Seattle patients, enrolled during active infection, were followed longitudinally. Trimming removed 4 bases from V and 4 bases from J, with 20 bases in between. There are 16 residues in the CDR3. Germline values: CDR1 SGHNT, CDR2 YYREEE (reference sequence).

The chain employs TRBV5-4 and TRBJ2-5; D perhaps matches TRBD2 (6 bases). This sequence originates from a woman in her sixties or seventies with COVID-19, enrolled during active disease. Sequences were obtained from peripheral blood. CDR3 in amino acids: CASSPPGRGGIETQYF. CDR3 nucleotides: TGTGCCAGCAGCCCCCCGGGTAGAGGAGGGATAGAGACCCAGTACTTC. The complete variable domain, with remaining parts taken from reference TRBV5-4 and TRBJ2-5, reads ETGVTQSPTHLIKTRGQQVTLRCSSQSGHNTVSWYQQALGQGPQFIFQYYREEENGRGNFPPRFSGLQFPNYSSELNVNALELDDSALYLCASSPPGRGGIETQYFGPGTRLLVL.